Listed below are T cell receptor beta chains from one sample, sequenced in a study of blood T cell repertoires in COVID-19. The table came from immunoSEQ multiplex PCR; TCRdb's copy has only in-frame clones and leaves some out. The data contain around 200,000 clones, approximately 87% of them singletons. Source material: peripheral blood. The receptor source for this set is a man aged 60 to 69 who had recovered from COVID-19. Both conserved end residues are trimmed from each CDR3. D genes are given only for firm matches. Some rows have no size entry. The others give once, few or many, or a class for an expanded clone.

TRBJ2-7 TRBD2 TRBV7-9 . ASSLELAGTEQY
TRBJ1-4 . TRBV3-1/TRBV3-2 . ASTDRLEKLF
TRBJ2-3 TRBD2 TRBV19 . ASSIPAGGLTDTQY
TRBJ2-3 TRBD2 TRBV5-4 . ASSLAASGSILY
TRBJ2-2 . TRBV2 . ASSGTAITGELF
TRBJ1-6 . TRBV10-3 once AIRIGGASYNSPLH
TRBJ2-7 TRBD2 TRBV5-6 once ASSRSGSVDEQY
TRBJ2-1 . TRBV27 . ASSTNRGYEQF
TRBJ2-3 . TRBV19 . ASSPSGRLRDTQY
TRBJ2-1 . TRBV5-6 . ASSWRYDNEQF
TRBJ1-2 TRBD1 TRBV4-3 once ASSQVQGGLYGYT
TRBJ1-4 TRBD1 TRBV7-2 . ASSFDRGREKLF
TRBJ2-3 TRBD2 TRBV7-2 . ASSRGADTQY
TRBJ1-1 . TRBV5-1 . ASSLAPTVTQAAF
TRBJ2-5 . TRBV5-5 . ASSLYPLETQY
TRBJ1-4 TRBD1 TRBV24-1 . ATSDPTGLKLF
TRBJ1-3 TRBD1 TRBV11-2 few ASSPHGDRVGNTIY
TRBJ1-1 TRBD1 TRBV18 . ASSPRTGRLGTEAF
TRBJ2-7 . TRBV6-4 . ASSDWNRDSNYEQY
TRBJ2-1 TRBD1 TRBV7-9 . ASSLHRDRVVNEQF
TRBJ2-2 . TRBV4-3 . ASSQDYRGANTGELF
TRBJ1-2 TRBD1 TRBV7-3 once ASSLSGGRDYT
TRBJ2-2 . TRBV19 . ASSILGASTGELF
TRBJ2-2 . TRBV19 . ASSILAANTGELF
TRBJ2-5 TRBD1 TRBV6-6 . ASTLDRAETQY
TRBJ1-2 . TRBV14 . ASRNSGYGYT
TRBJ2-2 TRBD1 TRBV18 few ASSDLQGRNTGELF
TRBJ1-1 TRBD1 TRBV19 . ATADRGRKAF
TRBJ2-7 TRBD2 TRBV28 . ASSLSGTSGIYEQY
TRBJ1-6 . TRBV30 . AWTRSSYNSPLH
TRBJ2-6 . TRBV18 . ASSPKTANSGANVLT
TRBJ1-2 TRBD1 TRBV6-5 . ASSYQGETGSGYT
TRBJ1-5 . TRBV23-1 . ASSQWDTAWGNQPQH
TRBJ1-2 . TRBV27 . ASSLTRGGGYT
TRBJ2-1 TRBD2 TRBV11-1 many ASSSRTSYNEQF